Listed here is a single T cell receptor (beta chain). Its matching antigen is unknown. With molecular barcodes, quantitative 5'-RACE was used to make the TCR beta libraries. Each CDR3 protein is one row after TCRdb ran MiXCR on the 5' RACE reads. The sample contains under 250,000 distinct CDR3 sequences, roughly 24% of which appear only once. Per the germline V gene, CDR1 is MNHEY and CDR2 is SVGAGI. There are 15 residues in the CDR3. V dropped 0 bases and J dropped 1 base, with 9 bases sitting between them. The sample belongs to a study of CD8 T cells in ankylosing spondylitis. Study-level findings and limits: Ankylosing spondylitis blood appeared to be characterized by a TCR beta motif of roughly eight highly homologous variants. Peripheral blood held disease-linked clones only at relatively low frequency, and these were CD8+. Reports say disease-linked clones showed up significantly more in matched ankylosing spondylitis synovial fluid.

The chain uses TRBV6-5 and TRBJ1-2; D not resolved. The receptor was derived from a male donor with ankylosing spondylitis or in good health (not recorded which). The sample comprised blood, either unsorted or a sorted T cell fraction (not recorded which). The chain's CDR3 is CASSYSQDGNYGYTF. The CDR3, as DNA: TGTGCCAGCAGTTACTCTCAGGACGGTAACTATGGCTACACCTTC.